Here is one T cell receptor beta chain with its context. Per the germline V gene, CDR1 is MNHEY and CDR2 is SMNVEV (reference sequence). The CDR3 runs 12 residues. Trimming cost V 1 base and J 6 bases, with 7 bases left between them. The data derive from a study of blood T cell repertoires in COVID-19. Libraries were prepared by immunoSEQ multiplex PCR; TCRdb keeps only in-frame clonotypes and omits some of them. The table lists 200,000 to 300,000 clones, about 82% of them singletons. The chain is built from TRBV27 and TRBJ2-7; D is possibly TRBD1 (5 bases). Sequencing used PBMCs or T cells enriched from blood (not recorded which). The receptor's source is a woman in her 50s who had recovered from COVID-19. The CDR3: CASSLLGAEQYF. The CDR3 nucleotides read TGTGCCAGCAGTTTATTAGGGGCCGAGCAGTACTTC.